The clone carrying this T cell receptor (beta chain) was observed a handful of times. This sample is drawn from a study of blood T cell repertoires in COVID-19. V was pared by 0 bases and J by 7 bases, with 6 bases of the junction left unmatched. CDR1 SGHRS and CDR2 YFSETQ come from the germline V gene. This CDR3 is 15 amino acids long. Authors' analysis steps: Reference gene primer amplification gave estimated nucleated cell counts. Assay used: immunoSEQ multiplex PCR; TCRdb lists only in-frame clones, some missing. V, J and clone size reflect that table, while D and trimming were determined from the DNA. The data hold some 300,000 clones, with 89% observed a single time.

The receptor was isolated from a middle-aged woman who had recovered from COVID-19. This chain uses TRBV5-1 with TRBJ1-5, with 8 bases identical to TRBD1. Sequences were obtained from PBMCs or T cells enriched from blood (not recorded which). CDR3 loop: CASSLEGQGGQPQHF. The CDR3, as DNA: TGCGCCAGCAGCTTGGAAGGACAGGGAGGGCAGCCCCAGCATTTT.